Listed below are T cell receptor beta chains from one sample, sequenced in a study of CD8 T cells in ankylosing spondylitis. TCRdb recomputed calls from the 5' RACE reads with MiXCR, one row per CDR3 protein. Of some 800,000 distinct CDR3 sequences detected, about an eighth appear once; the ten largest clones hold just over 0.5%. Sequencing input: blood, either unsorted or a sorted T cell fraction (not recorded which). The receptors were sampled from a male donor with ankylosing spondylitis. CDR3s include the opening cysteine and the closing phenylalanine or tryptophan. Fields, in order: clone size, J gene, V gene, D gene, CDR3 DNA, CDR3 protein. A D gene is named only where the DNA matches it firmly. Size values are once, few and many counts, or a class for expanded clones, and some rows have none.

few,TRBJ1-1,TRBV5-1,-,TGCGCCAGCAGCTTACCCAGCTGGAACACTGAAGCTTTCTTT,CASSLPSWNTEAFF
-,TRBJ2-3,TRBV4-1,-,TGCGCCAGCAGCCGTTCGGACAGTGGAGATACGCAGTATTTT,CASSRSDSGDTQYF
-,TRBJ2-2,TRBV7-9,-,TGTGCCAGCAGCTTAGTGGTCGGGTCTGGTAGTACCGGGGAGCTGTTTTTT,CASSLVVGSGSTGELFF
-,TRBJ2-5,TRBV5-6,TRBD2,TGTGCCAGCAGCTGGGACCCCAGACTAGCAGTCGAGACCCAGTACTTC,CASSWDPRLAVETQYF
-,TRBJ1-5,TRBV12-3/TRBV12-4,-,TGTGCCACCCCGACAGGTGCTTTGAGGGGTCAGCCCCAGCATTTT,CATPTGALRGQPQHF
few,TRBJ2-7,TRBV10-3,-,TGTGCCACCCATTTAGGTGGTTTTCCCTACGAGCAGTACTTC,CATHLGGFPYEQYF
-,TRBJ1-1,TRBV6-4,-,TGTGCCAGCAGTGACCGAGGAGGGGGTATGGCTTTCTTT,CASSDRGGGMAFF
few,TRBJ2-5,TRBV2,TRBD2,TGTGCCAGCAGTGTGGGGACTACCCCCGAGACCCAGTACTTC,CASSVGTTPETQYF
few,TRBJ2-7,TRBV24-1,-,TGTGCCACCAGTGCTGCGGACCATACGGGAGAAGAGCAGTACTTC,CATSAADHTGEEQYF
many,TRBJ1-2,TRBV4-3,-,TGCGCCAGCAGCCAAGATGGCACCTATGGCTACACCTTC,CASSQDGTYGYTF
-,TRBJ2-1,TRBV28,-,TGTGCCAGCAGTTTATTGAGGCGGTTGTACAATGAGCAGTTCTTC,CASSLLRRLYNEQFF
few,TRBJ2-6,TRBV7-9,-,TGTGCCAGCAGCTTGCCGTTAGATGGGGCCAACGTCCTGACTTTC,CASSLPLDGANVLTF
few,TRBJ2-5,TRBV20-1,-,TGCAGTGCCCGGGGACATATTCAAGAGACCCAGTACTTC,CSARGHIQETQYF
few,TRBJ2-3,TRBV28,-,TGTGCCAGCAGTTTTCAGATGGGGCAGCCGAGCACAGATACGCAGTATTTT,CASSFQMGQPSTDTQYF
few,TRBJ2-7,TRBV27,TRBD1,TGTGCCAGCGGGGGGACAGGGAGGTCCTACGAGCAGTACTTC,CASGGTGRSYEQYF
many,TRBJ1-5,TRBV5-1,-,TGCGCCAGCAGCTTGGCCGCGTCGCGGGGGCCCCAGCATTTT,CASSLAASRGPQHF
-,TRBJ2-2,TRBV5-1,-,TGCGCCAGCAGCTCGTTAGAGGGGAACACCGGGGAGCTGTTTTTT,CASSSLEGNTGELFF
many,TRBJ1-5,TRBV7-8,-,TGTGCCAGCAGCTTAGCTGCGGATCAGCCCCAGCATTTT,CASSLAADQPQHF
few,TRBJ2-2,TRBV4-3,TRBD1,TGCGCCAGCAGCCAAGCGAGGGACAGGGGGGAGCTGTTTTTT,CASSQARDRGELFF
-,TRBJ2-5,TRBV9,TRBD2,TGTGCCAGCAGCCTAACTAGCGGGACTCTGGAGACCCAGTACTTC,CASSLTSGTLETQYF
-,TRBJ2-2,TRBV7-3,-,TGTGCCAGCAGGAAACCTGCGAACACCGGGGAGCTGTTTTTT,CASRKPANTGELFF
-,TRBJ1-1,TRBV5-1,-,TGCGCCAGCAGCTCAGACTCCGGGAACACTGAAGCTTTCTTT,CASSSDSGNTEAFF
-,TRBJ2-5,TRBV20-1,TRBD2,TGCAGTGCTAGAGATATAACTAGCGGGGGCCAAGAGACCCAGTACTTC,CSARDITSGGQETQYF
-,TRBJ2-5,TRBV20-1,TRBD2,TGCAGTGCTGGGACTAGCGGGGGCCACCAAGAGACCCAGTACTTC,CSAGTSGGHQETQYF
-,TRBJ2-7,TRBV24-1,-,TGTGCCACCAGCCCTACCCGGGGCTCCTACGAGCAGTACTTC,CATSPTRGSYEQYF
-,TRBJ2-3,TRBV4-3,TRBD2,TGCGCCAGCAGCCAAGGGACTAGCGGGAGTAGAGTAGATACGCAGTATTTT,CASSQGTSGSRVDTQYF
-,TRBJ2-5,TRBV5-6,-,TGTGCCAGCAGCTTGGAGTGGGAACAGACCCAGTACTTC,CASSLEWEQTQYF
many,TRBJ2-7,TRBV29-1,-,TGCAGCGGTGGAGAGGTTTACGAGCAGTACTTC,CSGGEVYEQYF
many,TRBJ2-1,TRBV27,TRBD2,TGTGCCAGCAGTTTATCGAGACTAGCGGGATACAATGAGCAGTTCTTC,CASSLSRLAGYNEQFF
-,TRBJ1-2,TRBV28,-,TGTGCCAGCACCCCCTCGGGGGGCCGTGGCTACACCTTC,CASTPSGGRGYTF
many,TRBJ1-1,TRBV12-3/TRBV12-4,-,TGTGCCAGCAGAGGAGCCGACAGTTATGAAGCTTTCTTT,CASRGADSYEAFF
-,TRBJ1-2,TRBV20-1,-,TGCTTCAGTGGCCAGGGACCGGGGTATGGCTACACCTTC,CFSGQGPGYGYTF
few,TRBJ2-3,TRBV20-1,TRBD2,TGCAGTGCCACCGGGACTAGCGCCGTCACAGATACGCAGTATTTT,CSATGTSAVTDTQYF
-,TRBJ1-5,TRBV4-1,-,TGCGCCAGCAGCCAAGCTACGGCCGTTCGGAATCAGCCCCAGCATTTT,CASSQATAVRNQPQHF
-,TRBJ2-2,TRBV4-3,-,TGCGCCAGCAGCCAAGTTTACCCAGGTTCCGCCGGGGAGCTGTTTTTT,CASSQVYPGSAGELFF
many,TRBJ1-2,TRBV20-1,-,TGCAGTGCCGTAGGCAGTAACTATGGCTACACCTTC,CSAVGSNYGYTF
-,TRBJ2-3,TRBV28,-,TGTGCCAGCTTAGGGCCGGGGAGAGATACGCAGTATTTT,CASLGPGRDTQYF
few,TRBJ2-2,TRBV4-2,-,TGTGCCAGCAGCCAAGTGAGGGGAGCAAACACCGGGGAGCTGTTTTTT,CASSQVRGANTGELFF
-,TRBJ2-7,TRBV29-1,-,TGCAGCGTTGAAGATCAGGCAGGGGCCGCCTCCTACGAGCAGTACTTC,CSVEDQAGAASYEQYF
many,TRBJ2-7,TRBV29-1,TRBD1,TGCAGCGTCAGGGGAGGACAGGGGGCGTTTGGTGAGCAGTACTTC,CSVRGGQGAFGEQYF